The entry that follows covers one T cell receptor beta chain sequence. Antigen: not known. This record comes from a study of cytomegalovirus exposure and HLA in healthy donors. Study-level points and caveats: CMV serostatus was the only recorded immune exposure for donors. About 90% or about 30% of the time was how often most TCR beta V segments were productive, according to an earlier analysis. HLA restriction was apparent for most CMV-associated TCR beta chains in a later analysis.

Germline CDR1 reads LNHDA; CDR2 reads SQIVND (reference sequence). The CDR3 contains 16 residues. V gave up 4 bases and J gave up 1 base; unmatched junction bases: 7. It was with 60 Vbeta and 13 Jbeta primers that the PCR ran. Sequenced by immunoSEQ multiplex PCR; TCRdb stores in-frame clones only, minus some. The sample holds roughly 290,000 clones, around nine tenths seen once. This clonotype was obtained from a young woman in good health and CMV-seronegative. J is TRBJ1-2 and V is TRBV19, with 9 positions matching TRBD1. Source material: PBMCs. The CDR3 protein is CASSRESDRGNYGYTF. The CDR3 bases are TGTGCCAGTAGTAGAGAATCGGACAGGGGTAACTATGGCTACACCTTC.